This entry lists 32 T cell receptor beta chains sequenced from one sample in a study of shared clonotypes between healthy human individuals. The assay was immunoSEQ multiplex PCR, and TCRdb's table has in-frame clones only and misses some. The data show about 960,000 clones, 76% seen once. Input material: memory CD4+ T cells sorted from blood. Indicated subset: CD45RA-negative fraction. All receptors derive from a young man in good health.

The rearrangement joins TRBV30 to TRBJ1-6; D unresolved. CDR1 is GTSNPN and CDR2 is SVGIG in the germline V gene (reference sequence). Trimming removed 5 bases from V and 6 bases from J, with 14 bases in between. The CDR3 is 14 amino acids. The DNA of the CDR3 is TGTGCCTGGGGAGCCGGGCCCCTTAATTCACCCCTCCACTTT. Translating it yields CAWGAGPLNSPLHF.

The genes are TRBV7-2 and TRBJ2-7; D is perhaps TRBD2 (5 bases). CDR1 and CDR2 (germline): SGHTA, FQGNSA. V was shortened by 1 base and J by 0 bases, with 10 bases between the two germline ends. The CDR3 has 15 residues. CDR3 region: CASSLEPGSSYEQYF. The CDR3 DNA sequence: TGTGCCAGCAGCTTAGAGCCGGGGAGCTCCTACGAGCAGTACTTC. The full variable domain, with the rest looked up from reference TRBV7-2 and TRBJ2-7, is GAGVSQSPSNKVTEKGKDVELRCDPISGHTALYWYRQSLGQGLEFLIYFQGNSAPDKSGLPSDRFSAERTGGSVSTLTIQRTQQEDSAVYLCASSLEPGSSYEQYFGPGTRLTVT.

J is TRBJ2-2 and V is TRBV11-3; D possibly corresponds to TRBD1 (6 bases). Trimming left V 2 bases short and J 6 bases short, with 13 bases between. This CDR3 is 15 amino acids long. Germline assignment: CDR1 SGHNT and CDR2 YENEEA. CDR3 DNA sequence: TGTGCCAGCAGCTTAAGCATGACAGGAGCCGGGGAGCTGTTTTTT. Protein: CASSLSMTGAGELFF.

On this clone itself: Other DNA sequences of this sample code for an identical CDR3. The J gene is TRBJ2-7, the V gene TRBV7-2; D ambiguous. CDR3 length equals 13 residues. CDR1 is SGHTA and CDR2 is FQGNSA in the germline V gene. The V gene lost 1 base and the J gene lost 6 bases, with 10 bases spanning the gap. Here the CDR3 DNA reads TGTGCCAGCAGCTTAGTTGGTGTTGGCGAGCAGTACTTC. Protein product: CASSLVGVGEQYF.

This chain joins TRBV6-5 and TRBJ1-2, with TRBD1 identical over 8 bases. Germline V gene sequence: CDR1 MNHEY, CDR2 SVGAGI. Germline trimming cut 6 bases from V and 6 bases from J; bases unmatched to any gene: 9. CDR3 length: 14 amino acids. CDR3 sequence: CASRSSGGGNGYTF. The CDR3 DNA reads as TGTGCCAGCAGATCTTCAGGGGGCGGTAATGGCTACACCTTC.

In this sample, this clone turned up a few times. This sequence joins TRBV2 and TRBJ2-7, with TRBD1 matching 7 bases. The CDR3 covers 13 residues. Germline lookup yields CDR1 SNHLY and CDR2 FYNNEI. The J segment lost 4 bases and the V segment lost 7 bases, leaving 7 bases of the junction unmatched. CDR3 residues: CASTTGLTYEQYF. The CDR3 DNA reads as TGTGCCAGCACGACAGGGTTGACGTACGAGCAGTACTTC.

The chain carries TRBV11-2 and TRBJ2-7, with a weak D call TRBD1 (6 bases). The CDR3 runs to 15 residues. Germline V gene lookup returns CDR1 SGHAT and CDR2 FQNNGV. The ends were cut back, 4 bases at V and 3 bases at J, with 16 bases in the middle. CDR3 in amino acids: CASSSYRVGYYEQYF. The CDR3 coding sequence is TGTGCCAGCAGCTCATACAGGGTGGGGTACTACGAGCAGTACTTC.

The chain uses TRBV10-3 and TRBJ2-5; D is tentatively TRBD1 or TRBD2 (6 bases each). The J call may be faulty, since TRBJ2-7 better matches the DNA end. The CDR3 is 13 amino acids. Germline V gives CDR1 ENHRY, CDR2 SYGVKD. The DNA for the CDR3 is TGTGCCATCAGTCGGGGGCAGACCTACGAGCAGTACTTC. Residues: CAISRGQTYEQYF.

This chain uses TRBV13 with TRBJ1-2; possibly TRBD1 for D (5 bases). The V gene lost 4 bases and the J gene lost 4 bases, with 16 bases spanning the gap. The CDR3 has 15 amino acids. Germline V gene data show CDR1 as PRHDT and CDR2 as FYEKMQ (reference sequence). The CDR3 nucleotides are TGTGCCAGCAGCTCCGGGTTCCGCGGGGGCTATGGCTACACCTTC. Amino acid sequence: CASSSGFRGGYGYTF.

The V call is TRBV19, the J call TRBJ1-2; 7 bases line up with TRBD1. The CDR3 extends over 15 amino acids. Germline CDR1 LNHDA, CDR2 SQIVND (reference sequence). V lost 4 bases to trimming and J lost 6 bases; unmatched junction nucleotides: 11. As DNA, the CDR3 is TGTGCCAGTAGTAGGGTCGACAGGGATGGCGATGGCTACACCTTC. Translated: CASSRVDRDGDGYTF.

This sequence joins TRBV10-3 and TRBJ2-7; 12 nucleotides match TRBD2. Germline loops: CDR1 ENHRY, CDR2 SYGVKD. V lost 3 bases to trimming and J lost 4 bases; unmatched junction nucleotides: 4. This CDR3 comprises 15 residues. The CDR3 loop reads CAISDPTSGSYEQYF. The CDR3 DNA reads TGTGCCATCAGTGACCCGACTAGCGGGAGTTACGAGCAGTACTTC.

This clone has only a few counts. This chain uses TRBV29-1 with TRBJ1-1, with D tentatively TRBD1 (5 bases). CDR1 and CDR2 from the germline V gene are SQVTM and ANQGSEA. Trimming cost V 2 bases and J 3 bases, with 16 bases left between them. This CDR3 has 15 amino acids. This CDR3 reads CSVERAGRVDTEAFF. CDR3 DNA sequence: TGCAGCGTTGAAAGGGCAGGCAGGGTGGACACTGAAGCTTTCTTT.

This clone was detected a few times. CDR3 protein: CASSQVVRGLDNEKLFF. The DNA of the CDR3 is TGTGCCAGCAGCCAAGTTGTCAGGGGGCTTGATAATGAAAAACTGTTTTTT. The rearrangement links TRBV4-2 to TRBJ1-4, with 8 bases matching TRBD1. With 1 base clipped from V and 4 bases from J, the junction kept 8 bases outside the gene matches. There are 17 residues in the CDR3. Germline CDR1 LGHNA, CDR2 YNFKEQ.

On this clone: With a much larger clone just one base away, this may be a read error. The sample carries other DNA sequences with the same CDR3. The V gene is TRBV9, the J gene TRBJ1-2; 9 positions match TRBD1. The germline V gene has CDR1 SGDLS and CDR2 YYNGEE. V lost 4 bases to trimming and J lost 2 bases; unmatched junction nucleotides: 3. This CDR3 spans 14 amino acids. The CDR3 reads CASSPGQGNYGYTF. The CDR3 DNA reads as TGTGCCAGCAGCCCCGGACAGGGGAACTATGGCTACACCTTC. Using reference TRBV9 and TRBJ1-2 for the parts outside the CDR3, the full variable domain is DSGVTQTPKHLITATGQRVTLRCSPRSGDLSVYWYQQSLDQGLQFLIQYYNGEERAKGNILERFSAQQFPDLHSELNLSSLELGDSALYFCASSPGQGNYGYTFGSGTRLTVV.

This chain's CDR3 is CASRPSGRPDTQYF. CDR3 bases: TGTGCCAGCAGGCCTAGCGGGAGGCCGGATACGCAGTATTTT. V usage is TRBV2 and J usage is TRBJ2-3; the match to TRBD2 covers 11 bases. V lost 6 bases, J lost 6 bases, and 5 bases stayed unmatched. The CDR3 covers 14 residues. CDR1 is SNHLY, CDR2 FYNNEI, per germline. Full variable domain (rest looked up from reference TRBV2 and TRBJ2-3): EPEVTQTPSHQVTQMGQEVILRCVPISNHLYFYWYRQILGQKVEFLVSFYNNEISEKSEIFDDQFSVERPDGSNFTLKIRSTKLEDSAMYFCASRPSGRPDTQYFGPGTRLTVL.

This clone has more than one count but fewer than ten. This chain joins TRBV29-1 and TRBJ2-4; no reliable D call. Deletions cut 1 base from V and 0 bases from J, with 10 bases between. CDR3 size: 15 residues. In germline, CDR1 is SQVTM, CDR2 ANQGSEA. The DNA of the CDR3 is TGCAGCGTTGAAGCACGATTTCTAGCCAAAAACATTCAGTACTTC. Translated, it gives CSVEARFLAKNIQYF.

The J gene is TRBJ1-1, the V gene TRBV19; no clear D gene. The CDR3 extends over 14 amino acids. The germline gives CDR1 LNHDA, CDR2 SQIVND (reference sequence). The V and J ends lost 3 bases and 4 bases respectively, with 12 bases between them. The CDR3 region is CASSMLATGTEAFF. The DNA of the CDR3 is TGTGCCAGTAGTATGCTTGCGACGGGCACTGAAGCTTTCTTT.

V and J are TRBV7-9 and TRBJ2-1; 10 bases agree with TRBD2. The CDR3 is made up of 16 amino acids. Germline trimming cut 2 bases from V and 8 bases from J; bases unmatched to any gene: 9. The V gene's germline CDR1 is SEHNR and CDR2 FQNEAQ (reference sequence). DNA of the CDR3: TGTGCCAGCAGCTTAAGCGCTAGCGGGAGTTTCCATGAGCAGTTCTTC. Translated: CASSLSASGSFHEQFF.

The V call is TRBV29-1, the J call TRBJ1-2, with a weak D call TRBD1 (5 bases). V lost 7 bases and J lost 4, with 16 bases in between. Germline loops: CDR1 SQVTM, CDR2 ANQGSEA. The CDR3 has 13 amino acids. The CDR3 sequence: CSAASERGYGYTF. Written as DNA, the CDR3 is TGCAGCGCTGCCTCAGAAAGGGGCTATGGCTACACCTTC.

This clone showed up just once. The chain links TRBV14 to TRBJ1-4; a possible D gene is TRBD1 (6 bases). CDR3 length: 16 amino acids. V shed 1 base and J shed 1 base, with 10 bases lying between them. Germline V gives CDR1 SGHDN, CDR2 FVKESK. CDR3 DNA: TGTGCCAGCAGCCAAGGCACAGGGAGAACTAATGAAAAACTGTTTTTT. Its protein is CASSQGTGRTNEKLFF.

CDR3 amino acids: CASSESNFANTEAFF. The CDR3 DNA is TGTGCCAGCAGTGAGTCGAACTTTGCGAACACTGAAGCTTTCTTT. The chain joins TRBV2 to TRBJ1-1; D is unclear. This CDR3 has 15 amino acids. Trimming pared 3 bases from V and 1 base from J, leaving 12 bases between. From germline, CDR1 is SNHLY and CDR2 FYNNEI.

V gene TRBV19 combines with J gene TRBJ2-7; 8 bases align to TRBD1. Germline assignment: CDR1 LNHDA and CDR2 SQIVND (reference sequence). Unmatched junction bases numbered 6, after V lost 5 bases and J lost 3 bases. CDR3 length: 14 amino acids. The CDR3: CASSPRDRYYEQYF. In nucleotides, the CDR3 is TGTGCCAGTAGTCCTCGGGACAGGTACTACGAGCAGTACTTC.

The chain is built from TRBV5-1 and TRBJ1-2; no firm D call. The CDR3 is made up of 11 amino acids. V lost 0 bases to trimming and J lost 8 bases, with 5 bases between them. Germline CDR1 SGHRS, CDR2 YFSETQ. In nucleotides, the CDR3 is TGCGCCAGCAGCTTGGATAGCGGCTACACCTTC. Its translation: CASSLDSGYTF.

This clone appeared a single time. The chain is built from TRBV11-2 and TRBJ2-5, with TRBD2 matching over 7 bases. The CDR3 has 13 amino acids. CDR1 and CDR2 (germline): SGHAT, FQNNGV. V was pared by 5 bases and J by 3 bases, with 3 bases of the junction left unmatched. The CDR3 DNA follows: TGTGCCAGCAGCCAAGGGACTAAAGAGACCCAGTACTTC. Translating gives CASSQGTKETQYF. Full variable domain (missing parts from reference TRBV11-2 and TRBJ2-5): EAGVAQSPRYKIIEKRQSVAFWCNPISGHATLYWYQQILGQGPKLLIQFQNNGVVDDSQLPKDRFSAERLKGVDSTLKIQPAKLEDSAVYLCASSQGTKETQYFGPGTRLLVL.

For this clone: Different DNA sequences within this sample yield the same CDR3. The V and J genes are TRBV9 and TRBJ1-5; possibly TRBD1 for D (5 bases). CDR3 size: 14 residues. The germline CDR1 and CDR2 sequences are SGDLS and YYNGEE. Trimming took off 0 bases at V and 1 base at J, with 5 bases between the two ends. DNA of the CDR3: TGTGCCAGCAGCGTAGGGGACAGCAATCAGCCCCAGCATTTT. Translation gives CASSVGDSNQPQHF.

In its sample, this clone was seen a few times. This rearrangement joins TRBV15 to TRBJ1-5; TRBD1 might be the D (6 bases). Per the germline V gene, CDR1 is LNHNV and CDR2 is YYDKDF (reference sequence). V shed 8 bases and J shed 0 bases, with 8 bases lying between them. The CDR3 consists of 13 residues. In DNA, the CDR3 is TGTGCCACCGCAGGGGATAGCAATCAGCCCCAGCATTTT. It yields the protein CATAGDSNQPQHF.

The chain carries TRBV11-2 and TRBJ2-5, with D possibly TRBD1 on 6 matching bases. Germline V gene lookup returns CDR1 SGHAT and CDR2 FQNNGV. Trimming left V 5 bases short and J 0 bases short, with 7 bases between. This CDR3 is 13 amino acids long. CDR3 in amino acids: CASSQGYQETQYF. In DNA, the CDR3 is TGTGCCAGCAGCCAGGGGTACCAAGAGACCCAGTACTTC.

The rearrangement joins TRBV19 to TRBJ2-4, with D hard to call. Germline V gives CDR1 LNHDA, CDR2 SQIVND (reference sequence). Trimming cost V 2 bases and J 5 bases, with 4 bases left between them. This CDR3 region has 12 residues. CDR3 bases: TGTGCCAGTAGTATAACGGAAAACATTCAGTACTTC. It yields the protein CASSITENIQYF. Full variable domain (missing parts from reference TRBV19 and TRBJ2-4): DGGITQSPKYLFRKEGQNVTLSCEQNLNHDAMYWYRQDPGQGLRLIYYSQIVNDFQKGDIAEGYSVSREKKESFPLTVTSAQKNPTAFYLCASSITENIQYFGAGTRLSVL.

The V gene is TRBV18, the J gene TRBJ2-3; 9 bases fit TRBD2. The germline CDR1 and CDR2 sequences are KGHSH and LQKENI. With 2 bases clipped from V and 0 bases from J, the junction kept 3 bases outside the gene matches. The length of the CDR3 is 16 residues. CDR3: CASSPLSGGSTDTQYF. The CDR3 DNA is TGTGCCAGCTCACCATTAAGCGGGGGGAGCACAGATACGCAGTATTTT.

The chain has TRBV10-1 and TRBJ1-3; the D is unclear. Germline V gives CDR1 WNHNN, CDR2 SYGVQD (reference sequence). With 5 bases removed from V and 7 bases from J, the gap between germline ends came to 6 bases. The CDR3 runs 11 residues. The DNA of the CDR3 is TGCGCCAGCAGTACCGGGAACACCATATATTTT. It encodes CASSTGNTIYF.

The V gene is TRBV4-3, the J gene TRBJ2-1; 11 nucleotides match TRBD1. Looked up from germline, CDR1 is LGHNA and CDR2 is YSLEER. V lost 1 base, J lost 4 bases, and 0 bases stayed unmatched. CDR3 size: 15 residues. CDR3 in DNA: TGCGCCAGCAGCCAAGGGGACAGGGGGTACAATGAGCAGTTCTTC. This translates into CASSQGDRGYNEQFF.

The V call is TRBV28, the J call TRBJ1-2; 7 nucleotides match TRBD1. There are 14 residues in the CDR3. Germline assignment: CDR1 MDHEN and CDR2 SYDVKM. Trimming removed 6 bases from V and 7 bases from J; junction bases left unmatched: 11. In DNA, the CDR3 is TGTGCCAGCAGAAATACACCACAGGGGACTGGCTACACCTTC. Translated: CASRNTPQGTGYTF.